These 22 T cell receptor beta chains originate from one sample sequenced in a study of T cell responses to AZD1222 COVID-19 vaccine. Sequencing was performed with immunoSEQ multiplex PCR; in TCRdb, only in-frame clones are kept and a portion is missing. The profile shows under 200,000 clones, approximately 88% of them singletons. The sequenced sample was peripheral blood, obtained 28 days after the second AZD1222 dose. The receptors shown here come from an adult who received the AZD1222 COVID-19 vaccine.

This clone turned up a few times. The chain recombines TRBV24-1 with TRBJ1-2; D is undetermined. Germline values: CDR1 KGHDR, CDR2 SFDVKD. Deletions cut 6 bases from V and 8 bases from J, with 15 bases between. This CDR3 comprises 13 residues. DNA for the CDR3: TGTGCCACCAGTCCGGGCCCCGGCTGGGGCTACACCTTC. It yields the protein CATSPGPGWGYTF.

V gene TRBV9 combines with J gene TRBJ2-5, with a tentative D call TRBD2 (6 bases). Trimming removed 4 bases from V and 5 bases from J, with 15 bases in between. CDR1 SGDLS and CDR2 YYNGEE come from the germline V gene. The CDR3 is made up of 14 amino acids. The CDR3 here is CASSPGTGGETQYF. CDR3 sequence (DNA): TGTGCCAGCAGCCCAGGGACCGGAGGGGAGACCCAGTACTTC. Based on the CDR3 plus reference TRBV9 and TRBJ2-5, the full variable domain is DSGVTQTPKHLITATGQRVTLRCSPRSGDLSVYWYQQSLDQGLQFLIQYYNGEERAKGNILERFSAQQFPDLHSELNLSSLELGDSALYFCASSPGTGGETQYFGPGTRLLVL.

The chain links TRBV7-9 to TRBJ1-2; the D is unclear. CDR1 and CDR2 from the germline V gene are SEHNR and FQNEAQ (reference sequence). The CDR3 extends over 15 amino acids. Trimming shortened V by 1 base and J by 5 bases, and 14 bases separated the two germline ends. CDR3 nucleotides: TGTGCCAGCAGCTTAGGGGCAGATTTAGCTTATGGCTACACCTTC. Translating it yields CASSLGADLAYGYTF.

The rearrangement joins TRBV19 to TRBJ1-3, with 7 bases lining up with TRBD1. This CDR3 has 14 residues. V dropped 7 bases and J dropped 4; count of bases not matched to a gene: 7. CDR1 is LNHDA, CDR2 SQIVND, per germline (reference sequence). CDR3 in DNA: TGTGCCAGTACCTCCGGGACAGCCGGAAACACCATATATTTT. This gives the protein CASTSGTAGNTIYF.

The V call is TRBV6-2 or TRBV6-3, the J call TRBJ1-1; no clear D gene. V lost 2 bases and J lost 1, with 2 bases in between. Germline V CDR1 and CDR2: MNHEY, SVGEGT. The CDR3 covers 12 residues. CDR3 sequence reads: CASSYKNTEAFF. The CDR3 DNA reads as TGTGCCAGCAGTTACAAGAACACTGAAGCTTTCTTT.

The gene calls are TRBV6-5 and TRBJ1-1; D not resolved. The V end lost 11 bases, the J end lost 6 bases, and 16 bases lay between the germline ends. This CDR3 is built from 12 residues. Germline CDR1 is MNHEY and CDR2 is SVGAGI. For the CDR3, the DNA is TGTGCCGTTAGGGAAATCGGCCCTGAAGCTTTCTTT. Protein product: CAVREIGPEAFF.

In nucleotides, the CDR3 is TGTGCCAGCAGCGTCCGACATCTCGAGACCCAGTACTTC. Protein product: CASSVRHLETQYF. The rearrangement uses TRBV9 and TRBJ2-5; D unresolved. Germline V lookup: CDR1 SGDLS, CDR2 YYNGEE. This CDR3 has 13 residues. V was cut by 2 bases and J by 5 bases, with 10 bases left in between. The full variable domain, completed using reference TRBV9 and TRBJ2-5, is DSGVTQTPKHLITATGQRVTLRCSPRSGDLSVYWYQQSLDQGLQFLIQYYNGEERAKGNILERFSAQQFPDLHSELNLSSLELGDSALYFCASSVRHLETQYFGPGTRLLVL.

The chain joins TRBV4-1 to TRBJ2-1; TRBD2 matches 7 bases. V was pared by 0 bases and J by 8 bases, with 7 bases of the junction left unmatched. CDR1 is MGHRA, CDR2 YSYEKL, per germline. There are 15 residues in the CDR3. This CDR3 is CASSQDMGGWDEQFF. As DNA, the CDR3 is TGCGCCAGCAGCCAAGATATGGGGGGGTGGGATGAGCAGTTCTTC.

The CDR3 region is CASSQANRGPNSPLHF. CDR3 coding DNA: TGCGCCAGCAGTCAGGCAAACAGGGGGCCAAATTCACCCCTCCACTTT. This chain uses TRBV23-1 with TRBJ1-6; TRBD1 aligns across 9 bases. TRBV23-1 is noted as an ORF with a role that remains uncertain. The CDR3 extends over 16 amino acids. V trimming: 3 bases; J trimming: 7 bases; junction bases outside the gene matches: 7.

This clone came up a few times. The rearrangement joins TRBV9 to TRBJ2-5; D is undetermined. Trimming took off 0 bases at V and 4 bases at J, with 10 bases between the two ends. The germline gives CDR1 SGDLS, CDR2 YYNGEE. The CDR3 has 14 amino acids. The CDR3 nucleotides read TGTGCCAGCAGCGTAGACCTTGTGGTAGAGACCCAGTACTTC. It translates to CASSVDLVVETQYF.

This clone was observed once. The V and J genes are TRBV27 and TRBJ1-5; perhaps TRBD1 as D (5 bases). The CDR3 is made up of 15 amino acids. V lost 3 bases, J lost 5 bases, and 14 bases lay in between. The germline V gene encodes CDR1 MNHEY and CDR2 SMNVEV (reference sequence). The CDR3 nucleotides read TGTGCCAGCAGTTTCTCCAGGGAGGCGCATCAGCCCCAGCATTTT. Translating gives CASSFSREAHQPQHF.

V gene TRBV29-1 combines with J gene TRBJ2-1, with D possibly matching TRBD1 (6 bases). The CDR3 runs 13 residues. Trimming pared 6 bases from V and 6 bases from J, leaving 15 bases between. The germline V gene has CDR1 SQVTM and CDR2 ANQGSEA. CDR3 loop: CSVSWTDSNEQFF. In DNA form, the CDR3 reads TGCAGCGTCTCATGGACAGACTCCAATGAGCAGTTCTTC.

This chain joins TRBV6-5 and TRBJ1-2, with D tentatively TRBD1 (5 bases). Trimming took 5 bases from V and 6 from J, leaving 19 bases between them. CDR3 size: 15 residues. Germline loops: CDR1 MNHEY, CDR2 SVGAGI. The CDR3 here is CASSPRDPNGHGYTF. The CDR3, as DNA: TGTGCCAGCAGTCCCCGGGACCCAAACGGCCATGGCTACACCTTC.

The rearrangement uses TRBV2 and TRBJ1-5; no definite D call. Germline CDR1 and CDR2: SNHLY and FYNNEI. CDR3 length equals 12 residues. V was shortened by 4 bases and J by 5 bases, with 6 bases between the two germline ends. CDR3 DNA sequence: TGTGCCAGCAGTGCTTGGGATCAGCCCCAGCATTTT. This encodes CASSAWDQPQHF.

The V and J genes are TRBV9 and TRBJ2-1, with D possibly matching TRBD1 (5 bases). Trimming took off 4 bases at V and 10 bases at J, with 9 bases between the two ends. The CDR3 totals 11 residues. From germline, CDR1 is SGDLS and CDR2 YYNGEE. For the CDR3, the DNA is TGTGCCAGCAGCTTAGGGGTCGAGCAGTTCTTC. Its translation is CASSLGVEQFF.

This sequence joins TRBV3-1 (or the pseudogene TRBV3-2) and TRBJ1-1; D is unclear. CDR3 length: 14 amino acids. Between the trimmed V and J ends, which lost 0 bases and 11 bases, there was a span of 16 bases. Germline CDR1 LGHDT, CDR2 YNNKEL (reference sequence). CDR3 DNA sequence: TGTGCCAGCAGCCAAGATCGGGCAGCCCAGCGGGCTTTCTTT. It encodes CASSQDRAAQRAFF.

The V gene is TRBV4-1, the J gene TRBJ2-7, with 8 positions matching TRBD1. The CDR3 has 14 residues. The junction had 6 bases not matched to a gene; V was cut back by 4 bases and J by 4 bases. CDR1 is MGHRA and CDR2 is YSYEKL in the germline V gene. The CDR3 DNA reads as TGCGCCAGCAGCCCTGGAGGACAGGGTTACGAGCAGTACTTC. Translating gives CASSPGGQGYEQYF.

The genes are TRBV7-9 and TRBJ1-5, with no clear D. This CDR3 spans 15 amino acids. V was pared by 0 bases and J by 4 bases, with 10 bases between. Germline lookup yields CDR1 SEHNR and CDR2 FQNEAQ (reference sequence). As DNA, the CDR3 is TGTGCCAGCAGCTTAGCGAGAGGGCGGAATCAGCCCCAGCATTTT. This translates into CASSLARGRNQPQHF.

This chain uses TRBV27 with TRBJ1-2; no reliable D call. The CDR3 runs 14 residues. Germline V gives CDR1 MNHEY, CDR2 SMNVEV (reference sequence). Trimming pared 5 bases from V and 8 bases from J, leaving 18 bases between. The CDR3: CASSPTEGFGGYTF. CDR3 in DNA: TGTGCCAGCAGTCCGACGGAGGGATTTGGGGGCTACACCTTC.

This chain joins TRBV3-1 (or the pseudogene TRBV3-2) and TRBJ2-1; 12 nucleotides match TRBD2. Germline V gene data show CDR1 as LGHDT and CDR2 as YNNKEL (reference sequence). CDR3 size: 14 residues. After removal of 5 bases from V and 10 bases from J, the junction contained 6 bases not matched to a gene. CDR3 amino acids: CASSVGLAGPEQFF. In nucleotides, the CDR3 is TGTGCCAGCAGCGTGGGACTAGCGGGTCCGGAGCAGTTCTTC.

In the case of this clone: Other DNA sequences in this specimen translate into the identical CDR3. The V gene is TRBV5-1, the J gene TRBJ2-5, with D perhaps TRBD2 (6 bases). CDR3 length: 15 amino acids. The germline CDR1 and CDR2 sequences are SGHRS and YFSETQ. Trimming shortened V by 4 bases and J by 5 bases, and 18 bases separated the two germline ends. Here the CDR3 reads CASSPGGAGWETQYF. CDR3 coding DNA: TGCGCCAGCAGCCCCGGCGGGGCCGGGTGGGAGACCCAGTACTTC.

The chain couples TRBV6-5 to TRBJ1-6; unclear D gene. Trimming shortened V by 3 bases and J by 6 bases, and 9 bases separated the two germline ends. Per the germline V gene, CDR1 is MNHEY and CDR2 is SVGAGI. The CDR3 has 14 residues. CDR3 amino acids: CASSYLDLNSPLHF. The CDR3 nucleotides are TGTGCCAGCAGTTATTTGGACCTTAATTCACCCCTCCACTTT.